This TCR beta chain was captured in a study of cytomegalovirus exposure and HLA in healthy donors. Overall study results and limits: As confirmed in vitro, three CMV-associated chains were specific for CMV antigens.

The PCR contained 60 Vbeta and 13 Jbeta primers. The method was immunoSEQ multiplex PCR; TCRdb's version includes in-frame clones alone and lacks a portion of them. This sample has roughly 130,000 clones, with 82% found just once. The V end was cut by 1 base, the J end by 12 bases, with 10 bases between. The germline V gene has CDR1 SGHTA and CDR2 FQGNSA. The CDR3 has 12 residues. As regards this clone: What it binds is not known.

This TCR was sampled from a boy between 10 and 17 years old in good health and CMV-seronegative. Sequencing was carried out using PBMCs. The chain uses TRBV7-2 and TRBJ2-1; D is ambiguous. The CDR3 coding sequence is TGTGCCAGCAGCTTAGGCGACCGCGGGCAGTTCTTC. It translates to CASSLGDRGQFF.